One sample yielded the 27 T cell receptor beta chains listed below, sequenced in a study of cytotoxic CD8 clonotypes in ibrutinib-treated CLL. Some clones are missing from TCRdb's copy, which holds only in-frame ones; the method was immunoSEQ multiplex PCR. Among approximately 210,000 clones listed, about two thirds were seen once. This material consisted of PBMCs, taken after 24 months of ibrutinib treatment. These receptors all come from a human donor with chronic lymphocytic leukemia.

This clone occurred once. The chain couples TRBV2 to TRBJ1-5, with D maybe TRBD1 (6 bases). This CDR3 comprises 16 residues. Trimming cost V 7 bases and J 7 bases, with 23 bases left between them. CDR1 is SNHLY, CDR2 FYNNEI, per germline. CDR3 protein: CASNPQAGRGEQPQHF. CDR3 DNA sequence: TGTGCCAGCAACCCACAGGCCGGCAGGGGAGAGCAGCCCCAGCATTTT.

This clone was seen a handful of times. This rearrangement joins TRBV5-1 to TRBJ2-1; a possible D gene is TRBD2 (5 bases). The V end lost 1 base, the J end lost 7 bases, and 6 bases lay between the germline ends. Germline CDR1 is SGHRS and CDR2 is YFSETQ. This CDR3 region has 12 residues. The CDR3 region has the DNA TGCGCCAGCAGCTTGCAGCGGAATGAGCAGTTCTTC. Its protein is CASSLQRNEQFF.

Note on this clone: Sequence at one end of the junction differs from germline and may be a read error. This chain uses TRBV6-1 with TRBJ2-5; no firm D call. The CDR3 is made up of 14 amino acids. Germline values: CDR1 MNHNS, CDR2 SASEGT. The CDR3 loop is CASSEVVAWGTQYF. The DNA for the CDR3 is TGTGCCAGCAGCGAAGTAGTGGCTTGGGGGACCCAGTACTTC.

The chain uses TRBV30 and TRBJ2-2; D uncertain. This CDR3 is built from 14 residues. Germline values: CDR1 GTSNPN, CDR2 SVGIG (reference sequence). V lost 1 base to trimming and J lost 1 base, with 7 bases between them. The CDR3 bases are TGTGCCTGGAGTGCCGGGCTGAACACCGGGGAGCTGTTTTTT. Its translation: CAWSAGLNTGELFF.

The rearrangement uses TRBV28 and TRBJ2-7; 7 positions agree with TRBD1. J was trimmed by 0 bases and V by 3 bases; bases with no gene match: 11. Germline lookup yields CDR1 MDHEN and CDR2 SYDVKM. The length of the CDR3 is 17 residues. The CDR3 DNA reads as TGTGCCAGCAGTTTCTTTTTAGGGACAGAAGTCTCCTACGAGCAGTACTTC. Protein: CASSFFLGTEVSYEQYF. The full variable domain, completed using reference TRBV28 and TRBJ2-7, is DVKVTQSSRYLVKRTGEKVFLECVQDMDHENMFWYRQDPGLGLRLIYFSYDVKMKEKGDIPEGYSVSREKKERFSLILESASTNQTSMYLCASSFFLGTEVSYEQYFGPGTRLTVT.

This chain connects TRBV19 to TRBJ2-2; D is unresolved. The CDR3 consists of 11 residues. The ends were cut back, 3 bases at V and 9 bases at J, with 5 bases in the middle. Germline V CDR1 and CDR2: LNHDA, SQIVND (reference sequence). CDR3 amino acids: CASSIRWELFF. CDR3 nucleotide sequence: TGTGCCAGTAGTATCCGCTGGGAGCTGTTTTTT.

V usage is TRBV5-1 and J usage is TRBJ2-2; maybe TRBD1 (5 bases). Trimming took 1 base from V and 7 from J, leaving 5 bases between them. The CDR3 has 12 residues. Per the germline V gene, CDR1 is SGHRS and CDR2 is YFSETQ. The CDR3 region is CASSLTGGELFF. As DNA, the CDR3 is TGCGCCAGCAGCTTGACAGGCGGGGAGCTGTTTTTT.

The rearrangement links TRBV29-1 to TRBJ2-1, with D possibly TRBD2 on 5 matching bases. From germline, CDR1 is SQVTM and CDR2 ANQGSEA. This CDR3 region has 12 residues. The V end was cut by 6 bases, the J end by 15 bases, with 21 bases between. CDR3 sequence: CSVQELQEARFF. As DNA, the CDR3 is TGCAGCGTCCAGGAGCTTCAGGAGGCGCGGTTCTTC.

This chain joins TRBV2 and TRBJ2-7, with D hard to call. Germline V CDR1 and CDR2: SNHLY, FYNNEI. Deletions cut 5 bases from V and 2 bases from J, with 10 bases between. The CDR3 extends over 13 amino acids. The CDR3 sequence is CASSYLLTYEQYF. The CDR3, as DNA: TGTGCCAGCAGTTACCTACTCACCTACGAGCAGTACTTC.

The rearrangement links TRBV4-2 to TRBJ2-1; tentative D call: TRBD2 (5 bases). V lost 6 bases to trimming and J lost 12 bases, with 18 bases between them. Per germline, CDR1 LGHNA and CDR2 YNFKEQ. This CDR3 is built from 13 residues. The CDR3 DNA follows: TGTGCCAGCAGAGCAAACAGCGGAGTTATGCAGTTCTTC. It is translated as CASRANSGVMQFF.

The CDR3 loop is CASSLVEYSYEQYF. The CDR3 coding sequence is TGTGCCAGCAGCTTAGTAGAGTACTCCTACGAGCAGTACTTC. The rearrangement joins TRBV7-8 to TRBJ2-7; D gene ambiguous. The CDR3 is 14 residues long. The germline V and J ends were trimmed by 1 base and 0 bases, with 7 bases remaining between them. From germline, CDR1 is SGHVS and CDR2 FQNEAQ.

This rearrangement joins TRBV4-3 to TRBJ1-1, with D unclear. This CDR3 region has 15 residues. Trimming removed 1 base from V and 2 bases from J, with 11 bases in between. Germline lookup yields CDR1 LGHNA and CDR2 YSLEER. The CDR3 loop is CASSQAGRRNTEAFF. DNA of the CDR3: TGCGCCAGCAGCCAAGCCGGTAGGCGAAACACTGAAGCTTTCTTT.

This chain uses TRBV7-2 with TRBJ2-7, with D tentatively TRBD1 (6 bases). V dropped 2 bases and J dropped 0 bases, with 14 bases sitting between them. The CDR3 contains 16 residues. Germline V gives CDR1 SGHTA, CDR2 FQGNSA. CDR3 sequence: CASSLHIDRTSYEQYF. In DNA form, the CDR3 reads TGTGCCAGCAGCTTACATATTGACAGGACCTCCTACGAGCAGTACTTC.

The chain recombines TRBV7-9 with TRBJ2-1; 10 bases are shared with TRBD1. Looked up from germline, CDR1 is SEHNR and CDR2 is FQNEAQ (reference sequence). The CDR3 runs to 15 residues. V shed 5 bases, J shed 10 bases, and the junction held 11 bases outside the gene matches. This chain's CDR3 is CASSEQAGTGVEQFF. CDR3 DNA sequence: TGTGCCAGCAGCGAACAGGCCGGGACAGGGGTCGAGCAGTTCTTC.

The chain employs TRBV14 and TRBJ2-1; the D is unclear. The CDR3 sequence is 14 residues long. The V end was cut by 2 bases, the J end by 6 bases, with 11 bases between. Germline V gene sequence: CDR1 SGHDN, CDR2 FVKESK. CDR3 bases: TGTGCCAGCAGCCAATTCCTAGTCGGCAATGAGCAGTTCTTC. It is translated as CASSQFLVGNEQFF.

In its sample, this clone was seen once. Here the CDR3 DNA reads TGTGCCAGCAGTTACTCGACTGGGACAGTAAAAGAGACCCAGTACTTC. This gives the protein CASSYSTGTVKETQYF. The rearrangement links TRBV6-5 to TRBJ2-5, with TRBD1 identical over 7 bases. This CDR3 comprises 16 residues. The germline V gene encodes CDR1 MNHEY and CDR2 SVGAGI. Unmatched junction bases numbered 7, after V lost 0 bases and J lost 3 bases.

The chain employs TRBV30 and TRBJ2-2; D gene unclear. The V end lost 2 bases, the J end lost 4 bases, and 8 bases lay between the germline ends. The CDR3 runs to 13 residues. Germline CDR1 and CDR2: GTSNPN and SVGIG (reference sequence). The DNA of the CDR3 is TGTGCCTGGAGTTTCCACAGCACCGGGGAGCTGTTTTTT. Amino acid sequence: CAWSFHSTGELFF.

In DNA form, the CDR3 reads TGTGCCAGCAGCGTAGGCTGGACAGATACGCAGTATTTT. As protein: CASSVGWTDTQYF. This rearrangement joins TRBV9 to TRBJ2-3, with D unclear. Germline CDR1 and CDR2: SGDLS and YYNGEE. Trimming removed 0 bases from V and 3 bases from J, with 5 bases in between. The CDR3 extends over 13 amino acids.

The CDR3 region has the DNA TGTGCCAGCAGTTACTCGATGGGACGGCCCCAGCATTTT. Its protein is CASSYSMGRPQHF. J is TRBJ1-5 and V is TRBV6-6, with D perhaps TRBD1 (5 bases). The V gene lost 0 bases and the J gene lost 9 bases, with 9 bases spanning the gap. Germline values: CDR1 MNHNY, CDR2 SVGAGI (reference sequence). The CDR3 covers 13 residues.

The V call is TRBV27, the J call TRBJ2-6; D not resolved. The CDR3 has 17 amino acids. The V gene lost 4 bases and the J gene lost 6 bases, with 19 bases spanning the gap. CDR1 and CDR2 (germline): MNHEY, SMNVEV (reference sequence). The CDR3 protein is CASSSKSAKVAANVLTF. The CDR3 DNA sequence: TGTGCCAGCAGTTCAAAGTCCGCTAAAGTGGCGGCCAACGTCCTGACTTTC.

The chain recombines TRBV4-3 with TRBJ1-2; D is unclear. V gave up 2 bases and J gave up 2 bases, with 12 bases separating them. The germline gives CDR1 LGHNA, CDR2 YSLEER. CDR3 length: 15 amino acids. CDR3 coding DNA: TGCGCCAGCAGCCAATCTTCCTCTACGAACTATGGCTACACCTTC. As protein: CASSQSSSTNYGYTF.

On this clone: An end of the junction does not agree with germline; a read error may underlie this. The chain links TRBV28 to TRBJ2-7, with TRBD2 identical over 12 bases. CDR1 is MDHEN and CDR2 is SYDVKM in the germline V gene. The CDR3 extends over 13 amino acids. The CDR3 nucleotides are TGTGCCAGCAGTTTAAGGACTAGCGGGATTACGTGGTTC. Translation gives CASSLRTSGITWF.

This chain uses TRBV19 with TRBJ2-7; D is undetermined. V shed 7 bases and J shed 4 bases, with 11 bases lying between them. Germline V gene lookup returns CDR1 LNHDA and CDR2 SQIVND (reference sequence). The length of the CDR3 is 12 residues. Here the CDR3 DNA reads TGTGCCAGTATCTCCCCTGGGTACGAGCAGTACTTC. Protein sequence: CASISPGYEQYF.

The genes are TRBV29-1 and TRBJ1-2; D is ambiguous. The CDR3 spans 16 residues. Germline V gene data show CDR1 as SQVTM and CDR2 as ANQGSEA. V lost 5 bases, J lost 2 bases, and 21 bases lay in between. Here the CDR3 reads CSVQIRATKSNYGYTF. The CDR3 bases are TGCAGCGTTCAAATCCGGGCCACAAAATCAAACTATGGCTACACCTTC.

The chain recombines TRBV28 with TRBJ2-2; D call uncertain. The germline V gene has CDR1 MDHEN and CDR2 SYDVKM. The CDR3 covers 16 residues. Deletions cut 1 base from V and 3 bases from J, with 12 bases between. CDR3 sequence reads: CASSLSSLAYTGELFF. The CDR3 bases are TGTGCCAGCAGTTTATCGAGTTTGGCCTACACCGGGGAGCTGTTTTTT.

Only a few counts were recorded for this clone. The chain carries TRBV9 and TRBJ2-7; 7 bases agree with TRBD1. Germline CDR1 SGDLS, CDR2 YYNGEE. CDR3 length: 14 residues. Germline trimming cut 3 bases from V and 3 bases from J; bases unmatched to any gene: 6. This CDR3 is CASSGGQAYYEQYF. In DNA, the CDR3 is TGTGCCAGCAGCGGTGGACAGGCATACTACGAGCAGTACTTC.

The chain is built from TRBV7-6 and TRBJ2-2; TRBD2 might be the D (5 bases). The V and J ends lost 2 bases and 5 bases respectively, with 9 bases between them. This CDR3 contains 14 residues. Germline-derived CDR1 and CDR2 are SGHVS and FNYEAQ. CDR3 region: CASSLSRETGELFF. CDR3 in DNA: TGTGCCAGCAGCTTAAGTAGGGAGACCGGGGAGCTGTTTTTT.